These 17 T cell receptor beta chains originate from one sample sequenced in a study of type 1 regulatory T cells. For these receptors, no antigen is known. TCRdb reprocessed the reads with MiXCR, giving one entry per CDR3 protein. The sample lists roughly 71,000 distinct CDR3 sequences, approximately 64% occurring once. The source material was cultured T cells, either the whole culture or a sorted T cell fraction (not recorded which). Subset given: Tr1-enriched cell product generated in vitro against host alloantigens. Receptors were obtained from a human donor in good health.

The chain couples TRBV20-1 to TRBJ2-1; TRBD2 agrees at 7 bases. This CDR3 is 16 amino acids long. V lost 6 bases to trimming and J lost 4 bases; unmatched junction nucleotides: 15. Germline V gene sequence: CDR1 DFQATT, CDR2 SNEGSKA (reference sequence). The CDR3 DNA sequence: TGCAGTGCCCCTAGGTTAGCGGGTCCGGGGTACAATGAGCAGTTCTTC. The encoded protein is CSAPRLAGPGYNEQFF.

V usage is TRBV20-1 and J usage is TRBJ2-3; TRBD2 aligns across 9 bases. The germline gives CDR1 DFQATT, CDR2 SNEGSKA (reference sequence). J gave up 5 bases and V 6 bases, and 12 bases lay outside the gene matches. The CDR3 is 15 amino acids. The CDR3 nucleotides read TGCAGTGCCCCCCGGCGCGGGAGGGCTCTAGATACGCAGTATTTT. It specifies CSAPRRGRALDTQYF.

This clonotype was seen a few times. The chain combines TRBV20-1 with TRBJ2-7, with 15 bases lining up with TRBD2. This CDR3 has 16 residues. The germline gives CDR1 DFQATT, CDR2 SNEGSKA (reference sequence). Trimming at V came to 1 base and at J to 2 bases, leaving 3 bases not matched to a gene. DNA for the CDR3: TGCAGTGCTAGAGGGACTAGCGGGAGGGTGGCCTACGAGCAGTACTTC. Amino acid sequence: CSARGTSGRVAYEQYF.

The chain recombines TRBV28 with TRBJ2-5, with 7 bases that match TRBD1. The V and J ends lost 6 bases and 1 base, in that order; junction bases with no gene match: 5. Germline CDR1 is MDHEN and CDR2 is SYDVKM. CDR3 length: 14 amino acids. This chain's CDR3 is CASSADRRQETQYF. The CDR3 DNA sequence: TGTGCCAGCAGCGCGGACAGGCGCCAAGAGACCCAGTACTTC.

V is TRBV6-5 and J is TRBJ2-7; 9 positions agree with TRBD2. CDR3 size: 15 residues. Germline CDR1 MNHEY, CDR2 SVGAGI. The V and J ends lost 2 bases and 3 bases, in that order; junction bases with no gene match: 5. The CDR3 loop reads CASSYETSGFYEQYF. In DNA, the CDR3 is TGTGCCAGCAGTTACGAGACTAGCGGTTTCTACGAGCAGTACTTC.

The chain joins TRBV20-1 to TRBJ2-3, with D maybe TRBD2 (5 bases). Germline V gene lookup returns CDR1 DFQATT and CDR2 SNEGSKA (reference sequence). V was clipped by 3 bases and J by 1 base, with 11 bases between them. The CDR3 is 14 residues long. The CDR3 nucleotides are TGCAGTGCTAGGTGGGAGTTGGGCACAGATACGCAGTATTTT. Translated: CSARWELGTDTQYF.

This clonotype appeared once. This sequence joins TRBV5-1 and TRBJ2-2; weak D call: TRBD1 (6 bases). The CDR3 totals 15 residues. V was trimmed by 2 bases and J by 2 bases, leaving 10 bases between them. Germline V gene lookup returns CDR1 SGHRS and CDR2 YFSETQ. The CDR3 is CASSFLQGNTGELFF. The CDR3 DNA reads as TGCGCCAGCAGCTTTTTACAGGGAAACACCGGGGAGCTGTTTTTT.

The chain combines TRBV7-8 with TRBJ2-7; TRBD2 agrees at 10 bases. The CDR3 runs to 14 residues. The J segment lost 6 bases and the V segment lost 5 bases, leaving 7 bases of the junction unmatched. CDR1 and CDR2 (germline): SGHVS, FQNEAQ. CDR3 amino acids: CASSILAGAVEQYF. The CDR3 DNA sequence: TGTGCCAGCAGCATCCTAGCGGGAGCGGTCGAGCAGTACTTC.

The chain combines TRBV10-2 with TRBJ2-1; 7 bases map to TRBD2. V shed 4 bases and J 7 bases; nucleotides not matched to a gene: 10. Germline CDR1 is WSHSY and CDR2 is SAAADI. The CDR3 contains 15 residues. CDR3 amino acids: CASSGASGGTNEQFF. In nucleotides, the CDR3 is TGCGCCAGCAGTGGGGCTAGCGGAGGAACTAATGAGCAGTTCTTC.

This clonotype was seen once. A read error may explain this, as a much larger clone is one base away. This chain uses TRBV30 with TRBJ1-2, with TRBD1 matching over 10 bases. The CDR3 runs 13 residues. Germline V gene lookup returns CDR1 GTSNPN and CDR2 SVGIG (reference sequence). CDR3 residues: CAWSVWDRGGDTF. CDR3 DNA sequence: TGTGCCTGGAGTGTATGGGACAGGGGTGGCGACACCTTC.

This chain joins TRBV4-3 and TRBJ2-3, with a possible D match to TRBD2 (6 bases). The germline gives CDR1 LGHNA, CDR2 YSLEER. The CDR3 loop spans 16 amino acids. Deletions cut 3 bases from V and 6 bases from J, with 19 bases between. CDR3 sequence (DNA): TGCGCCAGCAGCCACACCCGGGCCCCTAGCGCCGATACGCAGTATTTT. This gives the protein CASSHTRAPSADTQYF.

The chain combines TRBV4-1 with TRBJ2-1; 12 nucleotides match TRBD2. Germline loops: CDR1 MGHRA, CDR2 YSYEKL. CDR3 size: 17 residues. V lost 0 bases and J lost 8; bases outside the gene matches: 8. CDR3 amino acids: CASSQEILAGGRDEQFF. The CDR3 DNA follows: TGCGCCAGCAGCCAAGAGATCCTAGCGGGAGGGCGCGATGAGCAGTTCTTC.

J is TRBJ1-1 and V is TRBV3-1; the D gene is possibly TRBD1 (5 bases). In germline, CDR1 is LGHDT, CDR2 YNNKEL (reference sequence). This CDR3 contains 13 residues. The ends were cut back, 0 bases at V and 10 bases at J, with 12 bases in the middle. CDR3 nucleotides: TGTGCCAGCAGCCAAGAGATCGGGGGGGGAGCTTTCTTT. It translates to CASSQEIGGGAFF.

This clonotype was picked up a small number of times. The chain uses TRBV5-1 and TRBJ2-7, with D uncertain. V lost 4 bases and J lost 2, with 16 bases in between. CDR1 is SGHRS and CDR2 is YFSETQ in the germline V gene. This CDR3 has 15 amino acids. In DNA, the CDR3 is TGCGCCAGCAGCCTTGACACCCCAGTAACCTACGAGCAGTACTTC. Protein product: CASSLDTPVTYEQYF.

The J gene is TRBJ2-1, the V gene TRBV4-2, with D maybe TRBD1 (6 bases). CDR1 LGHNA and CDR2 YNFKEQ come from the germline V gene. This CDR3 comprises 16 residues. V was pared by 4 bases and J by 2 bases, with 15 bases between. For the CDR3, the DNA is TGTGCCAGCAGCCGGTTCCCCGAGGGGGCCTACAATGAGCAGTTCTTC. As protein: CASSRFPEGAYNEQFF.

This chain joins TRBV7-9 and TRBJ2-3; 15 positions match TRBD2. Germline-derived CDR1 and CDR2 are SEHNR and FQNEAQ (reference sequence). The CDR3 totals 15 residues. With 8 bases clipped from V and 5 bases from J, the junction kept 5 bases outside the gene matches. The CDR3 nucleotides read TGTGCCAGCCGACCGGGACTAGCGGGAGGAGATACGCAGTATTTT. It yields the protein CASRPGLAGGDTQYF.

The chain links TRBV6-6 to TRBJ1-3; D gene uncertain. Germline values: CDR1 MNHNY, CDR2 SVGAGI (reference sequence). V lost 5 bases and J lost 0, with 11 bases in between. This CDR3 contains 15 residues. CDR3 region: CASSGPQSSGNTIYF. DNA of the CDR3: TGTGCCAGCAGTGGTCCCCAGAGCTCTGGAAACACCATATATTTT.